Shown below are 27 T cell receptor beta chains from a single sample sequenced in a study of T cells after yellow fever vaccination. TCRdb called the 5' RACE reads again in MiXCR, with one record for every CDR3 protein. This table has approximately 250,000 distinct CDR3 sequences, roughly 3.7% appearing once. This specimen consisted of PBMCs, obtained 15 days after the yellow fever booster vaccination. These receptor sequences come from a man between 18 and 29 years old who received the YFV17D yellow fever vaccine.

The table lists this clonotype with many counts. The CDR3 region is CASSPEWVSDQPQHF. The CDR3 DNA is TGTGCCAGCAGCCCAGAATGGGTTTCGGATCAGCCCCAGCATTTT. This chain joins TRBV5-8 and TRBJ1-5, with no clear D. Looked up from germline, CDR1 is SGHTS and CDR2 is YDEGEE. Between the trimmed V and J ends, which lost 4 bases and 5 bases, there was a span of 16 bases. The CDR3 is 15 residues long. Looking up the rest from reference TRBV5-8 and TRBJ1-5 gives the full variable domain: EAGVTQSPTHLIKTRGQQATLRCSPISGHTSVYWYQQALGLGLQFLLWYDEGEERNRGNFPPRFSGRQFPNYSSELNVNALELEDSALYLCASSPEWVSDQPQHFGDGTRLSIL.

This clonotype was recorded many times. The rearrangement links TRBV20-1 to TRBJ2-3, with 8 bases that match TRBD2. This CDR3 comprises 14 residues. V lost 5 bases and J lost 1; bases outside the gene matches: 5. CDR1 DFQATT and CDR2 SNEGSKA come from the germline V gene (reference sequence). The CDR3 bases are TGCAGTGCTTACGGGGGGGCCGGCACAGATACGCAGTATTTT. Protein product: CSAYGGAGTDTQYF.

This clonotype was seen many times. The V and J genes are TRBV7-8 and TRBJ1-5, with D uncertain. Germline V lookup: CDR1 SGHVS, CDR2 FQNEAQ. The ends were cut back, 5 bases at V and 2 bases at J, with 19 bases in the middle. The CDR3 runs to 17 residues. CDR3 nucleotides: TGTGCCAGCAGCCGAACGTCCGACCCAGAGGGCAATCAGCCCCAGCATTTT. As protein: CASSRTSDPEGNQPQHF.

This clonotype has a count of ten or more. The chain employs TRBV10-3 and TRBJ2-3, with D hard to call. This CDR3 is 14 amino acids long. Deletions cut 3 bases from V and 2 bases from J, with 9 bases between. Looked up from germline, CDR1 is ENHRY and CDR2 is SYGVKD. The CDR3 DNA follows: TGTGCCATCAGTGATTCCCAGGACACAGATACGCAGTATTTT. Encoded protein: CAISDSQDTDTQYF.

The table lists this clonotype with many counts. DNA for the CDR3: TGCGCCAGCAGCCAAAAGGGGGATACGCAGTATTTT. Translating gives CASSQKGDTQYF. The chain is built from TRBV4-3 and TRBJ2-3; possibly TRBD1 for D (5 bases). Trimming removed 2 bases at V and 6 bases at J, with 6 bases between. Germline V gene sequence: CDR1 LGHNA, CDR2 YSLEER. The length of the CDR3 is 12 residues.

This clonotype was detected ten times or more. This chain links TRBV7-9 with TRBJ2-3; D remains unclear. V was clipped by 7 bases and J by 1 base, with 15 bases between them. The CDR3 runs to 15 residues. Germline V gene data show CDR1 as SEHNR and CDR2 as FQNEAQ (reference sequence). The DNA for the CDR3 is TGTGCCAGCAACCCCGTCAGCTCCCGCACAGATACGCAGTATTTT. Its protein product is CASNPVSSRTDTQYF.

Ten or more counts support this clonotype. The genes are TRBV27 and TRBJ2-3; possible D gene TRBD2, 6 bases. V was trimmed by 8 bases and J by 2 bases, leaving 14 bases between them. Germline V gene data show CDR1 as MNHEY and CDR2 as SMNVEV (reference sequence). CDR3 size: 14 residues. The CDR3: CASGALAATDTQYF. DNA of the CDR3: TGTGCCAGCGGGGCTTTAGCGGCCACAGATACGCAGTATTTT.

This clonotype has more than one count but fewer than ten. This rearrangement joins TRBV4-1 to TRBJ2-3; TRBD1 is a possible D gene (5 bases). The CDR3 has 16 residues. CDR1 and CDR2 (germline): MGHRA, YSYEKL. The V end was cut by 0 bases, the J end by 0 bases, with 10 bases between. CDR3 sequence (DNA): TGCGCCAGCAGCCAAGATTCGACAGCCAGCACAGATACGCAGTATTTT. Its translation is CASSQDSTASTDTQYF.

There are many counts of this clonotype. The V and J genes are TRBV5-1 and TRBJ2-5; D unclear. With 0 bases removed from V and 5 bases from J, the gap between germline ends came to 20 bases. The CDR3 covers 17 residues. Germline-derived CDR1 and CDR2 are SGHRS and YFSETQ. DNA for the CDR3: TGCGCCAGCAGCTTGGCCTATCTATGGGGTCTGGGGGAGACCCAGTACTTC. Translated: CASSLAYLWGLGETQYF.

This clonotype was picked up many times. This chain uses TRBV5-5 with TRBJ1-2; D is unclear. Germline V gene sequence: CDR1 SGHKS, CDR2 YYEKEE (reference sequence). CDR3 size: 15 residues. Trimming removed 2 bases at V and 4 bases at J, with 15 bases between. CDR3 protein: CASSLIMAGGYGYTF. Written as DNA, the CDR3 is TGTGCCAGCAGCTTAATAATGGCAGGCGGCTATGGCTACACCTTC.

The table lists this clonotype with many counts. The CDR3 sequence: CASSSGQGSHYGYTF. The CDR3 region has the DNA TGCGCCAGCAGCTCCGGACAGGGAAGTCACTATGGCTACACCTTC. This rearrangement joins TRBV5-1 to TRBJ1-2, with 8 bases that match TRBD1. This CDR3 has 15 amino acids. From germline, CDR1 is SGHRS and CDR2 YFSETQ. The V gene end was trimmed by 3 bases and the J gene end by 3 bases; junction bases not matched to a gene: 7.

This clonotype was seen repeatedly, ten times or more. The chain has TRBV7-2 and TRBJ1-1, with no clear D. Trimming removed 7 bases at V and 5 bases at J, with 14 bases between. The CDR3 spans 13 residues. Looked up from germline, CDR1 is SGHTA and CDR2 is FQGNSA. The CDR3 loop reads CASILHGTTEAFF. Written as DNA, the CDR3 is TGTGCCAGCATCCTACACGGCACAACTGAAGCTTTCTTT.

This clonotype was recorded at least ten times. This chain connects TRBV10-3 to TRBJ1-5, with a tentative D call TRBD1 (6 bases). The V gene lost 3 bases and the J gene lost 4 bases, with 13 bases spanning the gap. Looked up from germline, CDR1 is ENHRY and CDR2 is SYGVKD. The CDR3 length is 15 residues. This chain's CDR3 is CAISEEYRDNQPQHF. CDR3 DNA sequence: TGTGCCATCAGTGAAGAATACAGGGATAATCAGCCCCAGCATTTT.

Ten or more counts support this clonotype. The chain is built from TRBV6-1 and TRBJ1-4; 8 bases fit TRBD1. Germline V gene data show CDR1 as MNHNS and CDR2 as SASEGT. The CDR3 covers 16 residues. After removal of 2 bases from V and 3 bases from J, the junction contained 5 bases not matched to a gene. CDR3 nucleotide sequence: TGTGCCAGCAGTGAAAGGGGGACAGGTCCTAATGAAAAACTGTTTTTT. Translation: CASSERGTGPNEKLFF.

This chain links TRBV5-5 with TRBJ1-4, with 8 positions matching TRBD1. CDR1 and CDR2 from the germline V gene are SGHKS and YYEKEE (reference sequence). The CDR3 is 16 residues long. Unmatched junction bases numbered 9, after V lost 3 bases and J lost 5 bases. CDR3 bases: TGTGCCAGCAGCTGGGAGCGCCGGGACAGGAATGAAAAACTGTTTTTT. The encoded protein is CASSWERRDRNEKLFF.

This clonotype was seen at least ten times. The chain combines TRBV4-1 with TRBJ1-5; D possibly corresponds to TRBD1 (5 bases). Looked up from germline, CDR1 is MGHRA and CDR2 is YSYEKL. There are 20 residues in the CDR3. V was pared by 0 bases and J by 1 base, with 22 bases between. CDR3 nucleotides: TGCGCCAGCAGCCAAGATATAGGCGGCAGGGTCGCCAGAAGCAATCAGCCCCAGCATTTT. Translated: CASSQDIGGRVARSNQPQHF.

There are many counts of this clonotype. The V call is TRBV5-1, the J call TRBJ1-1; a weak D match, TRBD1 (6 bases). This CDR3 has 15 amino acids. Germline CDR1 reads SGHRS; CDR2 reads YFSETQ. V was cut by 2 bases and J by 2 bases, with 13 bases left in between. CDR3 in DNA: TGCGCCAGCAGCTTCACAGGGACGGCAAACACTGAAGCTTTCTTT. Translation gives CASSFTGTANTEAFF. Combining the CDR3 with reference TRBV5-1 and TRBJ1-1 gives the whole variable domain KAGVTQTPRYLIKTRGQQVTLSCSPISGHRSVSWYQQTPGQGLQFLFEYFSETQRNKGNFPGRFSGRQFSNSRSEMNVSTLELGDSALYLCASSFTGTANTEAFFGQGTRLTVV.

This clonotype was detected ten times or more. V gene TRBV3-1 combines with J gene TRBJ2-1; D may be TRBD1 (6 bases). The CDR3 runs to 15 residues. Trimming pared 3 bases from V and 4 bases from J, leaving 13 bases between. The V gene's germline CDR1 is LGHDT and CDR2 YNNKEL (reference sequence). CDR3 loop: CASSHTGQIYNEQFF. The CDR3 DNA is TGTGCCAGCAGCCACACCGGACAGATATACAATGAGCAGTTCTTC.

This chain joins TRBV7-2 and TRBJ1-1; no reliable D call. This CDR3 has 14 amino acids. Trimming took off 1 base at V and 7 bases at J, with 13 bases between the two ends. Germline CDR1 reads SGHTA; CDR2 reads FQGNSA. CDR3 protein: CASSLGASKFEAFF. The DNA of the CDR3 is TGTGCCAGCAGCTTAGGTGCCTCTAAGTTTGAAGCTTTCTTT.

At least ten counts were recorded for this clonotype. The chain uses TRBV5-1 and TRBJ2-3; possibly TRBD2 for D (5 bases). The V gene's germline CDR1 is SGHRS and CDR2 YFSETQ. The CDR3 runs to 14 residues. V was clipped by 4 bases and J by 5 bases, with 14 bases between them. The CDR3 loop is CASSPDDGEDTQYF. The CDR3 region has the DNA TGCGCCAGCAGCCCGGACGACGGGGAAGATACGCAGTATTTT. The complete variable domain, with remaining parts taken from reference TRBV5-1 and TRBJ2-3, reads KAGVTQTPRYLIKTRGQQVTLSCSPISGHRSVSWYQQTPGQGLQFLFEYFSETQRNKGNFPGRFSGRQFSNSRSEMNVSTLELGDSALYLCASSPDDGEDTQYFGPGTRLTVL.

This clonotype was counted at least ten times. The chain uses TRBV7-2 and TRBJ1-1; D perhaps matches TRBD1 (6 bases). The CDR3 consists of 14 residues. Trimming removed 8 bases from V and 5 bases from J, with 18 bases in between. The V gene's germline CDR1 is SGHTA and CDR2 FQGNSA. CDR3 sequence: CASGSLQGWTEAFF. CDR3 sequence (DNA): TGTGCCAGCGGATCTCTACAGGGATGGACTGAAGCTTTCTTT.

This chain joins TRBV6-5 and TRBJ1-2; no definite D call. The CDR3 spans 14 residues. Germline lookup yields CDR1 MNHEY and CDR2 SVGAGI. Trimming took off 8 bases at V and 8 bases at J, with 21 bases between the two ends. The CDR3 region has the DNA TGTGCCAGCGGGCGGGGAGATCTCAGATGGGGCTACACCTTC. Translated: CASGRGDLRWGYTF.

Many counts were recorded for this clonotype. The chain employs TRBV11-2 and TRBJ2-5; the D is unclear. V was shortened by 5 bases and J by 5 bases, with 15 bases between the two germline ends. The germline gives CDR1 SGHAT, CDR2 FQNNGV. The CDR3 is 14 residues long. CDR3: CASSAQTMGETQYF. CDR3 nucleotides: TGTGCCAGCAGCGCCCAAACTATGGGGGAGACCCAGTACTTC.

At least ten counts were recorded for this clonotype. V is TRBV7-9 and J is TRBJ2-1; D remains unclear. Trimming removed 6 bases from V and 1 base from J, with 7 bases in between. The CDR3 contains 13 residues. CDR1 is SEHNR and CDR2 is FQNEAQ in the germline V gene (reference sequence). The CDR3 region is CASSSESYNEQFF. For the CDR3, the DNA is TGTGCCAGCAGTTCGGAGTCCTACAATGAGCAGTTCTTC.

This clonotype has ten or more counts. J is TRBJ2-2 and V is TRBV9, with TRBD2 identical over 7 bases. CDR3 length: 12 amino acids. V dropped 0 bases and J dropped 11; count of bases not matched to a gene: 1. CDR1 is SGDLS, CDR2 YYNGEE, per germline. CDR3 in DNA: TGTGCCAGCAGCGTAGCGGGGGGAGAGCTGTTTTTT. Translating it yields CASSVAGGELFF.

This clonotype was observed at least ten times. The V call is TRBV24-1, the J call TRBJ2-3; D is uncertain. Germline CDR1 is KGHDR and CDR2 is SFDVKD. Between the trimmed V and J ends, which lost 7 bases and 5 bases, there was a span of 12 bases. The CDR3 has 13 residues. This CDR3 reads CATRGKTGDTQYF. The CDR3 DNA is TGTGCCACCAGAGGGAAGACGGGAGATACGCAGTATTTT.

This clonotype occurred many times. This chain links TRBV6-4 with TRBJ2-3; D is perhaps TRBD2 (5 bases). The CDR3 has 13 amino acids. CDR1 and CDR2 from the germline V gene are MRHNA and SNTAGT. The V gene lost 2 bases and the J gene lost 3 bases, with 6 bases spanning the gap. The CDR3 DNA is TGTGCCAGCAGTGACAGGGAGACAGATACGCAGTATTTT. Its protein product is CASSDRETDTQYF.